This T cell receptor (beta chain) was captured in a study of T-cell reconstitution after alpha-beta-depleted transplantation in children. This clonotype was detected a few times. Preparation of the TCRbeta library used unique molecular identifiers. TCRdb re-analysed the PCR reads in MiXCR, keeping a single row per CDR3 protein. The sample has under 450,000 distinct CDR3 sequences; more than 10% are singletons. This CDR3 has 13 residues. Germline V gives CDR1 MNHNS, CDR2 SASEGT. After removal of 4 bases from V and 8 bases from J, the junction contained 6 bases not matched to a gene. The clonotype comes from a human donor who donated a stem cell graft to a child with Fanconi anemia. The chain employs TRBV6-1 and TRBJ1-2, with TRBD1 matching over 8 bases. Sequenced here: PBMCs, sampled from the stem cell graft. Written as DNA, the CDR3 is TGTGCCAGCAGTGGAGGACAGGGCGGAGGCTACACCTTC. Amino acids: CASSGGQGGGYTF.